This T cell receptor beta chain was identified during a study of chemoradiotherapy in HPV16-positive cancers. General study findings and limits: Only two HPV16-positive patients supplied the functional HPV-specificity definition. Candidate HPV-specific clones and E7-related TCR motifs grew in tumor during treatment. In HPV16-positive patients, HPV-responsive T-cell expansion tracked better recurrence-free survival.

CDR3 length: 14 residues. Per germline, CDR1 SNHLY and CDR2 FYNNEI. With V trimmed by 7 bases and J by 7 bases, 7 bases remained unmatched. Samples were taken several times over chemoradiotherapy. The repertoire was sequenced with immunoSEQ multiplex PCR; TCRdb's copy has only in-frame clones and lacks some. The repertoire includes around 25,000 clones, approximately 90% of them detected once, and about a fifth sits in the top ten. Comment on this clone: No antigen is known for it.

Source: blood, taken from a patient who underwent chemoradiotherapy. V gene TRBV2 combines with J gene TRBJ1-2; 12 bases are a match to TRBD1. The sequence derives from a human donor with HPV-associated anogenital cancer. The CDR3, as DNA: TGTGCCAGCAATAGGGACAGGGGGCGGTTTGGCTACACCTTC. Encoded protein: CASNRDRGRFGYTF.